This T cell receptor (beta chain) was documented in a study of T cells in Graves' hyperthyroidism and ophthalmopathy. Judged by abundance, this clonotype is medium-sized. Template material for amplifying TCR beta CDR3 regions consisted of RNA transcripts. HTBI primers were the set used in a first-round RT-PCR of the TCR CDR3. Using its own MiXCR run on the multiplex PCR reads, TCRdb lists one record per CDR3 protein. The sample has 25,000 to 30,000 distinct CDR3 sequences; less than 45% are singletons. This CDR3 has 13 amino acids. Germline V gene sequence: CDR1 SEHNR, CDR2 FQNEAQ (reference sequence). Trimming stripped 4 bases from V and 5 bases from J, with 12 bases between. Graves' hyperthyroidism was deemed stable given no ophthalmopathy progression within 18 months.

The sample comprised blood. This clonotype was sampled from a woman in her 30s with Graves' hyperthyroidism. This chain joins TRBV7-9 and TRBJ2-7, with a weak D call TRBD1 (6 bases). This chain's CDR3 is CASSYGDIHEQYF. DNA for the CDR3: TGTGCCAGCAGCTACGGGGACATACACGAGCAGTACTTC.